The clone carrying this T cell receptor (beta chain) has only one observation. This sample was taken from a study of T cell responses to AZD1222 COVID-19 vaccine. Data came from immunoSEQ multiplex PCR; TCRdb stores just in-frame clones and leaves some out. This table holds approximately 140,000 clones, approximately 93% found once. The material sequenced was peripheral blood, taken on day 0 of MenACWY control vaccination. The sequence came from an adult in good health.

This CDR3 is CASNGQGGYGYTF. CDR3 nucleotides: TGTGCCAGCAATGGACAGGGAGGTTATGGCTACACCTTC. The V call is TRBV28, the J call TRBJ1-2, with 8 bases matching TRBD1. Germline assignment: CDR1 MDHEN and CDR2 SYDVKM. V shed 7 bases, J shed 5 bases, and the junction held 6 bases outside the gene matches. CDR3 length: 13 residues.